Below, one T cell receptor beta chain is given with its context. This CDR3 is 13 amino acids long. The ends were cut back, 0 bases at V and 2 bases at J, with 5 bases in the middle. Germline V gene data show CDR1 as MNHEY and CDR2 as SMNVEV (reference sequence). Assay: immunoSEQ multiplex PCR; the TCRdb copy retains only in-frame clones and omits some. The sample holds fewer than 95,000 clones, roughly 80% seen once. This sample was taken from a study of blood T cell repertoires in COVID-19. The rearrangement links TRBV27 to TRBJ2-7; D gene ambiguous. This sequence originates from a human donor in a cohort sampled during active COVID-19. The sequenced sample consisted of peripheral blood. Here the CDR3 DNA reads TGTGCCAGCAGTTTATCGAGTCCCTACGAGCAGTACTTC. The encoded protein is CASSLSSPYEQYF.